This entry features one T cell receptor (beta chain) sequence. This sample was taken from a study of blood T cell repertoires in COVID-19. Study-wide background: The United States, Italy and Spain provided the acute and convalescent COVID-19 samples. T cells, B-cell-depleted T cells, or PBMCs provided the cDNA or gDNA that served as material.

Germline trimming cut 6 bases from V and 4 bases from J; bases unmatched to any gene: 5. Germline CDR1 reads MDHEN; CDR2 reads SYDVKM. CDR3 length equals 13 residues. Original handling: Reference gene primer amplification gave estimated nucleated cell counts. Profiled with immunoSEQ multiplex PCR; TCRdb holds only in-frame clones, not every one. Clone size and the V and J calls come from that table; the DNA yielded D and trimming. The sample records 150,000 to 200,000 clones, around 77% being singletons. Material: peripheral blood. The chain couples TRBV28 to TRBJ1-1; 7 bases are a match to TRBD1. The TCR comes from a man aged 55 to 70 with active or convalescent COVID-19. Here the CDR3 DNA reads TGTGCCAGCAGAAAGGACAGGCCCACTGAAGCTTTCTTT. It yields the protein CASRKDRPTEAFF. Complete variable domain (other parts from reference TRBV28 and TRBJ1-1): DVKVTQSSRYLVKRTGEKVFLECVQDMDHENMFWYRQDPGLGLRLIYFSYDVKMKEKGDIPEGYSVSREKKERFSLILESASTNQTSMYLCASRKDRPTEAFFGQGTRLTVV.